This TCR beta chain was found in a study of B cell selection in AIRE deficiency. Study findings and constraints: In TCRBV usage, CDR3 length and diversity, patient Tconv and Treg cells matched healthy donors.

Worth noting for this clone: What it binds is unknown.

V lost 6 bases, J lost 2 bases, and 14 bases lay in between. The CDR3 length is 14 residues. Germline lookup yields CDR1 MNHNY and CDR2 SVGAGI (reference sequence). Sequencing used immunoSEQ multiplex PCR; TCRdb keeps in-frame clones, though not all of them. The sample shows 20,000 to 30,000 clones, roughly 96% of them seen only once. CD4+CD127+ cells were sorted as the conventional CD4 T cells. The clonotype comes from a human donor with AIRE deficiency. Specimen: conventional CD4+ T cells sorted from PBMCs. The chain couples TRBV6-6 to TRBJ2-7, with D perhaps matching TRBD2 (5 bases). The CDR3 loop is CASSSYDGTYEQYF. As DNA, the CDR3 is TGTGCCAGCAGCTCCTACGACGGGACCTACGAGCAGTACTTC.